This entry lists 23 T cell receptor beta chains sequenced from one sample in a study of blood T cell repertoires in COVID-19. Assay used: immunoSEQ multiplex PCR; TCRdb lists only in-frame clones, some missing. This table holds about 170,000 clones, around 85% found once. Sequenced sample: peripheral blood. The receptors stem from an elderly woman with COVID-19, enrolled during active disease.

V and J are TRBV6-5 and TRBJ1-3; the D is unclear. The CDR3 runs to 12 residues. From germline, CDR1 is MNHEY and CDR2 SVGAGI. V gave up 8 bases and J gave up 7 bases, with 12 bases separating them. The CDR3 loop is CASLRVANTIYF. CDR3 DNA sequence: TGTGCCAGCCTGAGGGTGGCGAACACCATATATTTT.

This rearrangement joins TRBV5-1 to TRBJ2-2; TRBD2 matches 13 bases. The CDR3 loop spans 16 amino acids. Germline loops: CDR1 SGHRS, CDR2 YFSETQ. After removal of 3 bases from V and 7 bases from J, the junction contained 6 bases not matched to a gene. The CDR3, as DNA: TGCGCCAGCAGCTGGACTAGCGGGAGAGGCGGCGGGGAGCTGTTTTTT. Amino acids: CASSWTSGRGGGELFF.

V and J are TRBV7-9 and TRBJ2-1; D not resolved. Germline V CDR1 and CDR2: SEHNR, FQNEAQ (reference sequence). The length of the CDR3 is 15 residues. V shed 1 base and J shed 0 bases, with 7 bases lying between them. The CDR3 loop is CASSLVSSSYNEQFF. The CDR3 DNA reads TGTGCCAGCAGCTTAGTGTCGAGCTCCTACAATGAGCAGTTCTTC.

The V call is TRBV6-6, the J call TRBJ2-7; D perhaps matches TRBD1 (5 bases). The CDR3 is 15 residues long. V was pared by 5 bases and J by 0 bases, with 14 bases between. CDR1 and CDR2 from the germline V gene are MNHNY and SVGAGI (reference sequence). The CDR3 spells CASSTPQGGSYEQYF. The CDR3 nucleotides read TGTGCCAGCAGTACACCCCAGGGTGGCTCCTACGAGCAGTACTTC.

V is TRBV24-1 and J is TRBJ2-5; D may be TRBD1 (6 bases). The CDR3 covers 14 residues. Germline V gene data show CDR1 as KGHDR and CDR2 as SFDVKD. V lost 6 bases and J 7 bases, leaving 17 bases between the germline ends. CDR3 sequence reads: CATSPGQGHRTQYF. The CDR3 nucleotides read TGTGCCACCAGTCCAGGGCAGGGGCATAGGACCCAGTACTTC.

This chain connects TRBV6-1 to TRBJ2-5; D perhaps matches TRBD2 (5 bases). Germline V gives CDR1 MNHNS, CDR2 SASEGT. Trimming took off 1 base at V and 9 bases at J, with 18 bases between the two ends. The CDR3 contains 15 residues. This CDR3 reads CASSEGLASRDPQYF. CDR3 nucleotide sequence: TGTGCCAGCAGTGAAGGTTTGGCTAGCCGAGACCCCCAGTACTTC.

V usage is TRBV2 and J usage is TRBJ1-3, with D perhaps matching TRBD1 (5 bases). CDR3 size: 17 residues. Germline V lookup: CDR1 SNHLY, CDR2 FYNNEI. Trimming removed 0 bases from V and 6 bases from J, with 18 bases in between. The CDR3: CASSEAWAPGLINTIYF. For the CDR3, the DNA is TGTGCCAGCAGTGAAGCGTGGGCCCCGGGACTTATAAACACCATATATTTT.

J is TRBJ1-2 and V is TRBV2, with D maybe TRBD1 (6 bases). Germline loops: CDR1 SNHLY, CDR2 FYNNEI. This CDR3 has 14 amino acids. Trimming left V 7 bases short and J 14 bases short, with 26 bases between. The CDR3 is CASTIDRITISSTF. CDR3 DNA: TGTGCCAGCACTATCGACAGGATTACCATATCTTCTACCTTC.

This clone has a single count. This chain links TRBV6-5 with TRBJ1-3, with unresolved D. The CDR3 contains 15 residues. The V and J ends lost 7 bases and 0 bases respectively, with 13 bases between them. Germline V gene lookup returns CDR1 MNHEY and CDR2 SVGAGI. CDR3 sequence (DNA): TGTGCCAGCATGGCCCTCCGGAGCTCTGGAAACACCATATATTTT. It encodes CASMALRSSGNTIYF.

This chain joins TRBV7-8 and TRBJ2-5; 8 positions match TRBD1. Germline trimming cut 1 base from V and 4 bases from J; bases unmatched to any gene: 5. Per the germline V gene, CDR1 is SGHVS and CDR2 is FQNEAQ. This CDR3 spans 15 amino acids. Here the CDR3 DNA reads TGTGCCAGCAGCTTAGGCAGGGGGCTTGGAGAGACCCAGTACTTC. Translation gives CASSLGRGLGETQYF.

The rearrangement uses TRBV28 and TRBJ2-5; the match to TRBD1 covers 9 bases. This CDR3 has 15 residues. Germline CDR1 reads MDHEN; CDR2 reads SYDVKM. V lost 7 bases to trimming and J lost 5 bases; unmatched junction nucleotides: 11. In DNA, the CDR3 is TGTGCCAGCACCACCGTGACAGGGGGAGGGGAGACCCAGTACTTC. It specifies CASTTVTGGGETQYF.

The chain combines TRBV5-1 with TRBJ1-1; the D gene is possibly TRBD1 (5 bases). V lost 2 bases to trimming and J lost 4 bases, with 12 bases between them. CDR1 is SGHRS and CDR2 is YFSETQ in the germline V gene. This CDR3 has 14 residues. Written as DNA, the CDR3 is TGCGCCAGCAGCTTCGCAGGGCCGGGCACTGAAGCTTTCTTT. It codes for CASSFAGPGTEAFF.

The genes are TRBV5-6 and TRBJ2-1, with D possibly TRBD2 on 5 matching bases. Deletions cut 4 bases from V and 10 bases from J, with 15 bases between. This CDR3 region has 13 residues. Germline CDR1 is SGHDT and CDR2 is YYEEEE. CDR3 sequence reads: CASSRTRVGEQFF. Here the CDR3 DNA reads TGTGCCAGCAGCCGCACGAGGGTGGGAGAGCAGTTCTTC.

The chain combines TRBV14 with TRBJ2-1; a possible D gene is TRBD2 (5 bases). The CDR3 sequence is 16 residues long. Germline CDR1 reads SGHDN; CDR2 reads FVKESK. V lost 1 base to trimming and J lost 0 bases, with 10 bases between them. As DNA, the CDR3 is TGTGCCAGCAGCCAAGGAGGGTCGGGCTCCTACAATGAGCAGTTCTTC. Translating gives CASSQGGSGSYNEQFF.

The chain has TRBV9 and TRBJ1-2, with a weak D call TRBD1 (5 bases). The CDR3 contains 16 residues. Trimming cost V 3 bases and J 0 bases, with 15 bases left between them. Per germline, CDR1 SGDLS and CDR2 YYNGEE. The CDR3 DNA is TGTGCCAGCAGCGAGGGTCCAGGGCAAGCTAACTATGGCTACACCTTC. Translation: CASSEGPGQANYGYTF.

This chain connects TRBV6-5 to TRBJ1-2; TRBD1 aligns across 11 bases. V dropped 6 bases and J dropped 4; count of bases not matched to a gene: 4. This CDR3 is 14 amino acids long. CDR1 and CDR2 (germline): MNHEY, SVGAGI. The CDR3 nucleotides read TGTGCCAGCAGGGGGACAGGGGGAACCTATGGCTACACCTTC. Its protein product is CASRGTGGTYGYTF.

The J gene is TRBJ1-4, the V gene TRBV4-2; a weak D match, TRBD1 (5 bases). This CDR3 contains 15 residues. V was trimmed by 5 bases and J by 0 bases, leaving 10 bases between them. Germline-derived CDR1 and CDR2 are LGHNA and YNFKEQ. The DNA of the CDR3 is TGTGCCAGCAGCGGCGGGGGTTCAACTAATGAAAAACTGTTTTTT. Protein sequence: CASSGGGSTNEKLFF.

The DNA for the CDR3 is TGTGCCAGCAGTTTATCGGGCAATCAGCCCCAGCATTTT. It translates to CASSLSGNQPQHF. V and J are TRBV28 and TRBJ1-5; D gene uncertain. The length of the CDR3 is 13 residues. Looked up from germline, CDR1 is MDHEN and CDR2 is SYDVKM. V was shortened by 1 base and J by 2 bases, with 3 bases between the two germline ends.

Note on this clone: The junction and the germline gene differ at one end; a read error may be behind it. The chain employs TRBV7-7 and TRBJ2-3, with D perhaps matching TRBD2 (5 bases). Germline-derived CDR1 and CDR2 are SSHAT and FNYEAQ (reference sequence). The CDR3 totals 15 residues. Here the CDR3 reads CASSLSWTSTDTQYF. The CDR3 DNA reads TGTGCTAGCAGCTTAAGCTGGACTAGCACAGATACGCAGTATTTT.

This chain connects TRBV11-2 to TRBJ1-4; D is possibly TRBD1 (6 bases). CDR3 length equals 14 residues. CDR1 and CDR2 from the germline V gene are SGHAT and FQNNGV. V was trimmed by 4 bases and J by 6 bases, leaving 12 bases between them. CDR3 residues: CASSSGGWDEKLFF. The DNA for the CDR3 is TGTGCCAGCAGCTCGGGGGGCTGGGATGAAAAACTGTTTTTT. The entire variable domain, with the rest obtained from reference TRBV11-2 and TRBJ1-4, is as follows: EAGVAQSPRYKIIEKRQSVAFWCNPISGHATLYWYQQILGQGPKLLIQFQNNGVVDDSQLPKDRFSAERLKGVDSTLKIQPAKLEDSAVYLCASSSGGWDEKLFFGSGTQLSVL.

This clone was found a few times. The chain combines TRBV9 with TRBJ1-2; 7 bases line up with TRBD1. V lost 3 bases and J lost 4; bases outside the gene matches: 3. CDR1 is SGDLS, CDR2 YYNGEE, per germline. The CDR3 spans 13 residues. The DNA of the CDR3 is TGTGCCAGCAGCGGGGGACAGACCTATGGCTACACCTTC. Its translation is CASSGGQTYGYTF.

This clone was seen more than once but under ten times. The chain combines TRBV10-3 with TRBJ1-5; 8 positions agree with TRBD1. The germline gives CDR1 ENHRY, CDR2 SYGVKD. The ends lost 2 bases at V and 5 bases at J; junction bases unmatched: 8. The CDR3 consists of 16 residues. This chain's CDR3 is CAISEPSGTGDQPQHF. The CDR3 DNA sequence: TGTGCCATCAGTGAGCCCTCCGGGACAGGTGATCAGCCCCAGCATTTT.

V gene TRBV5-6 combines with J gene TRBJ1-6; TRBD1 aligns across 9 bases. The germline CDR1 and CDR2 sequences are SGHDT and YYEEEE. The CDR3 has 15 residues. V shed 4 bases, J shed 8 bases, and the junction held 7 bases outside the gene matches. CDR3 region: CASSPLDRGYSPLHF. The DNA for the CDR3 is TGTGCCAGCAGCCCCCTGGACAGGGGTTATTCACCCCTCCACTTT.